These 27 T cell receptor beta chains originate from one sample sequenced in a study of T cell responses to AZD1222 COVID-19 vaccine. Profiling relied on immunoSEQ multiplex PCR, and the TCRdb table lists in-frame clones only, not all of them. The repertoire holds under 120,000 clones, with around 94% as singletons. The sequencing used peripheral blood, collected on day 0 of AZD1222 vaccination. The receptors originated from an adult in good health.

The chain couples TRBV7-6 to TRBJ2-7; weak D call: TRBD1 (6 bases). The CDR3 covers 15 residues. The V gene's germline CDR1 is SGHVS and CDR2 FNYEAQ. V lost 7 bases and J 0 bases, leaving 16 bases between the germline ends. This chain's CDR3 is CASNRVRMGSYEQYF. The DNA for the CDR3 is TGTGCCAGCAACAGGGTCCGAATGGGCTCCTACGAGCAGTACTTC.

V usage is TRBV30 and J usage is TRBJ2-7; D not certain. Germline V gene lookup returns CDR1 GTSNPN and CDR2 SVGIG (reference sequence). The CDR3 has 11 residues. Trimming removed 1 base at V and 3 bases at J, with 4 bases between. The CDR3 reads CAWSGVYEQYF. DNA for the CDR3: TGTGCCTGGAGTGGGGTCTACGAGCAGTACTTC.

This chain links TRBV5-5 with TRBJ2-7; TRBD2 matches 10 bases. This CDR3 is 15 amino acids long. V shed 2 bases, J shed 3 bases, and the junction held 5 bases outside the gene matches. Per the germline V gene, CDR1 is SGHKS and CDR2 is YYEKEE (reference sequence). The CDR3 spells CASSLASGGFYEQYF. The CDR3, as DNA: TGTGCCAGCAGCTTAGCTAGCGGGGGCTTCTACGAGCAGTACTTC.

V gene TRBV6-5 combines with J gene TRBJ2-6; D is unclear. The CDR3 consists of 15 residues. V shed 8 bases and J shed 0 bases, with 11 bases lying between them. CDR1 is MNHEY and CDR2 is SVGAGI in the germline V gene. This chain's CDR3 is CASRAGASGANVLTF. The CDR3 nucleotides are TGTGCCAGCCGCGCAGGCGCCTCTGGGGCCAACGTCCTGACTTTC.

The chain is built from TRBV4-2 and TRBJ1-2, with 8 positions matching TRBD1. CDR3 length equals 15 residues. Germline CDR1 is LGHNA and CDR2 is YNFKEQ. V lost 1 base, J lost 4 bases, and 5 bases stayed unmatched. CDR3 coding DNA: TGTGCCAGCAGCCAAGGACAGGGGCAAGCCTATGGCTACACCTTC. Translating it yields CASSQGQGQAYGYTF.

The chain links TRBV5-5 to TRBJ2-7, with 13 bases lining up with TRBD2. J gave up 6 bases and V 5 bases, and 8 bases lay outside the gene matches. From germline, CDR1 is SGHKS and CDR2 YYEKEE (reference sequence). The CDR3 contains 15 residues. CDR3 sequence (DNA): TGTGCCAGCAGATCGGGACTAGCGGGAAGGGTCGAGCAGTACTTC. This translates into CASRSGLAGRVEQYF.

CDR3 coding DNA: TGTGCCAGCAGCTTTTACGTGAACACCGGGGAGCTGTTTTTT. This translates into CASSFYVNTGELFF. V gene TRBV13 combines with J gene TRBJ2-2, with D uncertain. There are 14 residues in the CDR3. Germline V CDR1 and CDR2: PRHDT, FYEKMQ (reference sequence). V was clipped by 3 bases and J by 1 base, with 6 bases between them.

The rearrangement joins TRBV29-1 to TRBJ2-1, with D perhaps TRBD2 (5 bases). CDR1 and CDR2 from the germline V gene are SQVTM and ANQGSEA. This CDR3 region has 13 residues. Trimming took off 4 bases at V and 4 bases at J, with 11 bases between the two ends. The CDR3 sequence: CSVGGQVYNEQFF. In DNA form, the CDR3 reads TGCAGCGTTGGAGGGCAGGTTTACAATGAGCAGTTCTTC.

V and J are TRBV11-3 and TRBJ1-1; perhaps TRBD1 as D (5 bases). V shed 7 bases and J shed 4 bases, with 19 bases lying between them. The CDR3 loop spans 15 amino acids. From germline, CDR1 is SGHNT and CDR2 YENEEA. CDR3 nucleotide sequence: TGTGCCAGCACGCAGGGAAGGGGTGAGAGCACTGAAGCTTTCTTT. Its translation is CASTQGRGESTEAFF. The entire variable domain, with the rest obtained from reference TRBV11-3 and TRBJ1-1, is as follows: EAGVVQSPRYKIIEKKQPVAFWCNPISGHNTLYWYLQNLGQGPELLIRYENEEAVDDSQLPKDRFSAERLKGVDSTLKIQPAELGDSAVYLCASTQGRGESTEAFFGQGTRLTVV.

The chain links TRBV4-3 to TRBJ1-1, with a possible D match to TRBD1 (6 bases). V was pared by 4 bases and J by 1 base, with 10 bases between. Per the germline V gene, CDR1 is LGHNA and CDR2 is YSLEER. This CDR3 is built from 14 residues. The CDR3 DNA reads as TGCGCCAGCAGCCTAGGGACAAAGAACACTGAAGCTTTCTTT. This gives the protein CASSLGTKNTEAFF.

V and J are TRBV6-4 and TRBJ2-1; 12 nucleotides agree with TRBD2. The CDR3 loop spans 15 amino acids. Germline CDR1 and CDR2: MRHNA and SNTAGT. The trim removed 4 bases at V and 6 bases at J, leaving 4 bases unmatched. CDR3 sequence reads: CASSGSSGGANEQFF. CDR3 DNA: TGTGCCAGCAGTGGCTCTAGCGGGGGGGCCAATGAGCAGTTCTTC.

This clone was detected only once. The rearrangement links TRBV19 to TRBJ1-6; D unresolved. There are 15 residues in the CDR3. V was shortened by 2 bases and J by 13 bases, with 18 bases between the two germline ends. Germline lookup yields CDR1 LNHDA and CDR2 SQIVND (reference sequence). The CDR3 DNA follows: TGTGCCAGTAGTATAAGAAGAGACATTTTGTCTCCCCTCCACTTT. It encodes CASSIRRDILSPLHF.

The V and J genes are TRBV5-1 and TRBJ2-7; 8 nucleotides align to TRBD2. The V segment lost 0 bases and the J segment 2 bases; nucleotides outside the gene matches: 4. CDR1 is SGHRS and CDR2 is YFSETQ in the germline V gene. The CDR3 runs to 15 residues. CDR3 sequence reads: CASSLGGSGAYEQYF. The CDR3, as DNA: TGCGCCAGCAGCTTGGGGGGTAGCGGGGCCTACGAGCAGTACTTC.

The V gene is TRBV27, the J gene TRBJ2-7; D is perhaps TRBD2 (6 bases). The V gene lost 6 bases and the J gene lost 4 bases, with 13 bases spanning the gap. Germline V gene data show CDR1 as MNHEY and CDR2 as SMNVEV (reference sequence). The CDR3 is 13 residues long. The CDR3 region is CASRSGLLYEQYF. The CDR3, as DNA: TGTGCCAGCAGAAGCGGGTTGCTGTACGAGCAGTACTTC.

This chain connects TRBV6-4 to TRBJ2-3; 10 bases fit TRBD1. Germline V gene sequence: CDR1 MRHNA, CDR2 SNTAGT. J was trimmed by 1 base and V by 2 bases; bases with no gene match: 0. The CDR3 has 15 residues. The CDR3 is CASSDGTGGTDTQYF. DNA of the CDR3: TGTGCCAGCAGTGACGGGACAGGGGGCACAGATACGCAGTATTTT.

The chain recombines TRBV4-3 with TRBJ1-1; no clear D. V shed 0 bases and J shed 7 bases, with 9 bases lying between them. This CDR3 spans 13 amino acids. In germline, CDR1 is LGHNA, CDR2 YSLEER. Here the CDR3 reads CASSQDRRREAFF. CDR3 coding DNA: TGCGCCAGCAGCCAAGATCGGAGACGTGAAGCTTTCTTT.

This chain uses TRBV11-3 with TRBJ1-2; D is ambiguous. Germline V gene sequence: CDR1 SGHNT, CDR2 YENEEA. V lost 0 bases and J lost 5, with 4 bases in between. The CDR3 consists of 12 residues. This chain's CDR3 is CASSLEGYGYTF. CDR3 coding DNA: TGTGCCAGCAGCTTAGAAGGATATGGCTACACCTTC.

The chain has TRBV29-1 and TRBJ2-7; D perhaps matches TRBD1 (6 bases). The V gene lost 2 bases and the J gene lost 2 bases, with 19 bases spanning the gap. Germline-derived CDR1 and CDR2 are SQVTM and ANQGSEA. The CDR3 runs to 16 residues. The CDR3 DNA reads as TGCAGCGTTGAAACCGGCCTAACCGGGGACACCTACGAGCAGTACTTC. Amino acid sequence: CSVETGLTGDTYEQYF.

The gene calls are TRBV11-3 and TRBJ1-3; no clear D. This CDR3 region has 13 residues. Germline V gives CDR1 SGHNT, CDR2 YENEEA. Trimming removed 7 bases from V and 4 bases from J, with 11 bases in between. CDR3 coding DNA: TGTGCCAGCAAACGGACTGTCGGAAACACCATATATTTT. Its protein product is CASKRTVGNTIYF.

This chain uses TRBV4-1 with TRBJ1-4; no definite D call. The CDR3 sequence is 15 residues long. Germline CDR1 is MGHRA and CDR2 is YSYEKL. V was shortened by 1 base and J by 5 bases, with 11 bases between the two germline ends. The CDR3 bases are TGCGCCAGCAGCCAAGCGGAGCCGGAGAATGAAAAACTGTTTTTT. This translates into CASSQAEPENEKLFF.

The V gene is TRBV5-1, the J gene TRBJ1-1, with D maybe TRBD1 (5 bases). The germline V gene encodes CDR1 SGHRS and CDR2 YFSETQ. This CDR3 contains 14 residues. V dropped 4 bases and J dropped 4 bases, with 14 bases sitting between them. The CDR3 is CASSANVGGTEAFF. CDR3 DNA sequence: TGCGCCAGCAGCGCAAACGTGGGGGGCACTGAAGCTTTCTTT. Full variable domain (missing parts from reference TRBV5-1 and TRBJ1-1): KAGVTQTPRYLIKTRGQQVTLSCSPISGHRSVSWYQQTPGQGLQFLFEYFSETQRNKGNFPGRFSGRQFSNSRSEMNVSTLELGDSALYLCASSANVGGTEAFFGQGTRLTVV.

The rearrangement joins TRBV19 to TRBJ1-2, with D tentatively TRBD1 (5 bases). The germline CDR1 and CDR2 sequences are LNHDA and SQIVND (reference sequence). Trimming took 7 bases from V and 8 from J, leaving 8 bases between them. The CDR3 is 10 amino acids. The CDR3 sequence is CASMGGGYTF. CDR3 DNA sequence: TGTGCCAGTATGGGGGGAGGCTACACCTTC. Full variable domain (missing parts from reference TRBV19 and TRBJ1-2): DGGITQSPKYLFRKEGQNVTLSCEQNLNHDAMYWYRQDPGQGLRLIYYSQIVNDFQKGDIAEGYSVSREKKESFPLTVTSAQKNPTAFYLCASMGGGYTFGSGTRLTVV.

This clone appeared once. The chain carries TRBV29-1 and TRBJ1-3; D remains ambiguous. The CDR3 totals 13 residues. Trimming took off 4 bases at V and 0 bases at J, with 7 bases between the two ends. Germline V CDR1 and CDR2: SQVTM, ANQGSEA. The CDR3 protein is CSVGSSSGNTIYF. CDR3 in DNA: TGCAGCGTTGGCAGTTCCTCTGGAAACACCATATATTTT.

This clone was recorded only once. The gene calls are TRBV6-1 and TRBJ2-2; 8 positions match TRBD1. CDR3 size: 15 residues. V gave up 0 bases and J gave up 6 bases; unmatched junction bases: 3. Germline CDR1 is MNHNS and CDR2 is SASEGT. This CDR3 is CASSEAGQGAGELFF. CDR3 sequence (DNA): TGTGCCAGCAGTGAAGCCGGACAGGGTGCCGGGGAGCTGTTTTTT.

This clone has a handful of counts. Different DNA sequences within this sample yield the same CDR3. This chain uses TRBV6-4 with TRBJ2-3, with TRBD2 matching over 8 bases. Germline V gene sequence: CDR1 MRHNA, CDR2 SNTAGT. With V trimmed by 3 bases and J by 1 base, 0 bases remained unmatched. The CDR3 consists of 14 residues. The CDR3 coding sequence is TGTGCCAGCAGTGAAGCGGGGGGCACAGATACGCAGTATTTT. Residues: CASSEAGGTDTQYF.

The chain employs TRBV5-6 and TRBJ2-2, with 7 bases that match TRBD1. V lost 4 bases to trimming and J lost 0 bases; unmatched junction nucleotides: 12. The CDR3 is made up of 18 amino acids. The germline gives CDR1 SGHDT, CDR2 YYEEEE. CDR3 DNA sequence: TGTGCCAGCAGCGGGTCGTGGGGACAGATCGCGAACACCGGGGAGCTGTTTTTT. This codes for CASSGSWGQIANTGELFF.

The count of this clone is one. This chain links TRBV2 with TRBJ2-7; D is ambiguous. The CDR3 runs 11 residues. Germline lookup yields CDR1 SNHLY and CDR2 FYNNEI. V was cut by 7 bases and J by 3 bases, with 7 bases left in between. CDR3 in DNA: TGTGCCAGCATGCTGGTCTACGAGCAGTACTTC. Protein product: CASMLVYEQYF.